This is a list of T cell receptor beta chains from one sample in a study of resident and recirculating memory T cells in vitiligo. Produced via immunoSEQ multiplex PCR; TCRdb's table is partial and in-frame only. This table has 60,000 to 80,000 clones, about nine tenths appearing once. The sequencing sample was made of blood. The source of these receptors is a male donor with vitiligo. Both conserved end residues are part of each CDR3. D genes are given only for firm matches. Expanded clones are given a class, and other clones once, few, many or no size at all.

>TRBV30|TRBJ1-3|.|.
CAWSVQGNTIYF
TGTGCCTGGAGTGTACAGGGAAACACCATATATTTT
>TRBV6-5|TRBJ2-1|TRBD2|.
CASSYGLAGGPGEQFF
TGTGCCAGCAGTTACGGCCTAGCGGGGGGGCCGGGTGAGCAGTTCTTC
>TRBV6-5|TRBJ1-2|.|.
CASSYYQADGYTF
TGTGCCAGCAGTTACTACCAGGCAGATGGCTACACCTTC
>TRBV5-4|TRBJ2-7|.|.
CASSSKGGYEQYF
TGTGCCAGCAGTTCCAAGGGAGGTTACGAGCAGTACTTC
>TRBV27|TRBJ2-7|.|.
CASSSFYEQYF
TGTGCCAGCAGCTCTTTTTACGAGCAGTACTTC
>TRBV7-2|TRBJ1-1|TRBD1|.
CASSLRQGATEAFF
TGTGCCAGCAGCCTAAGACAGGGGGCCACTGAAGCTTTCTTT
>TRBV9|TRBJ2-1|TRBD2|.
CASSVGGGAANEQFF
TGTGCCAGCAGCGTAGGCGGGGGGGCGGCGAATGAGCAGTTCTTC
>TRBV4-1|TRBJ1-1|.|.
CASSQDSVGPRDTEAFF
TGCGCCAGCAGCCAAGATTCCGTCGGCCCCAGGGACACTGAAGCTTTCTTT
>TRBV2|TRBJ1-2|.|.
CASSLKINPGDYGYTF
TGTGCCAGCAGCCTAAAAATAAATCCAGGTGACTATGGCTACACCTTC
>TRBV2|TRBJ1-4|TRBD1|.
CASSPGQGKSAGTNEKLFF
TGTGCCAGCAGTCCGGGACAGGGAAAATCCGCTGGAACTAATGAAAAACTGTTTTTT
>TRBV6-5|TRBJ1-6|TRBD1|few
CASRTRGQGLSPLHF
TGTGCCAGCAGAACGCGGGGACAGGGACTGTCACCCCTCCACTTT
>TRBV11-1|TRBJ2-7|TRBD1|.
CASSPWGTGGEQYF
TGTGCCAGCAGCCCGTGGGGGACAGGGGGCGAGCAGTACTTC
>TRBV5-1|TRBJ1-6|TRBD1|.
CASSTGDRGRSPLHF
TGCGCCAGCAGTACCGGGGACAGGGGTCGTTCACCCCTCCACTTT
>TRBV7-9|TRBJ1-3|.|.
CASSLAPSFGATIYF
TGTGCCAGCAGCTTAGCGCCTTCTTTTGGGGCCACCATATATTTT
>TRBV2|TRBJ1-1|.|.
CASSEAQKRVAFF
TGTGCCAGCAGTGAAGCTCAAAAGCGGGTAGCTTTCTTT
>TRBV6-6|TRBJ1-1|TRBD1|once
CASSATGGAKNTEAFF
TGTGCCAGCAGTGCCACAGGGGGCGCGAAGAACACTGAAGCTTTCTTT
>TRBV5-1|TRBJ2-6|TRBD1|once
CASSSRDRQAGANVLTF
TGCGCCAGCAGCTCCCGGGACAGACAAGCTGGGGCCAACGTCCTGACTTTC
>TRBV25-1|TRBJ1-1|.|.
CASSEFKGPGFTEAFF
TGTGCCAGCAGTGAATTCAAAGGGCCGGGGTTCACTGAAGCTTTCTTT
>TRBV6-6|TRBJ2-7|TRBD2|.
CASRVTSGGPEYEQYF
TGTGCCAGCAGGGTGACTAGCGGGGGGCCGGAATACGAGCAGTACTTC
>TRBV18|TRBJ1-2|.|once
CASSPAGQANYGYTF
TGTGCCAGCTCACCGGCAGGCCAAGCTAACTATGGCTACACCTTC
>TRBV30|TRBJ1-2|.|.
CAWSPGAGGGYTF
TGTGCCTGGAGTCCAGGGGCAGGCGGGGGCTACACCTTC
>TRBV2|TRBJ1-6|TRBD1|.
CASSVRRTGGFSPLHF
TGTGCCAGCAGTGTCAGAAGGACAGGGGGCTTTTCACCCCTCCACTTT
>TRBV5-1|TRBJ2-3|.|.
CASSLARASDTQYF
TGCGCCAGCAGCTTGGCCCGGGCTAGCGATACGCAGTATTTT
>TRBV7-9|TRBJ1-2|.|few
CASSLASAGYGGYTF
TGTGCCAGCAGCTTAGCGAGCGCGGGGTACGGTGGCTACACCTTC
>TRBV6-5|TRBJ1-1|.|.
CASSYAEWAGTEAFF
TGTGCCAGCAGTTACGCAGAGTGGGCAGGAACTGAAGCTTTCTTT
>TRBV19|TRBJ2-6|.|.
CASSPSLFSGANVLTF
TGTGCCAGTAGCCCAAGCCTTTTCTCTGGGGCCAACGTCCTGACTTTC
>TRBV11-2|TRBJ1-1|.|.
CASSLSRGTTEAFF
TGTGCCAGCAGCTTGTCGCGGGGGACCACTGAAGCTTTCTTT
>TRBV5-1|TRBJ2-2|.|.
CASSLGVTGELFF
TGCGCCAGCAGCTTGGGCGTGACCGGGGAGCTGTTTTTT
>TRBV2|TRBJ2-7|TRBD2|.
CASTPGLAVSYEQYF
TGTGCCAGCACTCCGGGACTAGCGGTGTCCTACGAGCAGTACTTC
>TRBV29-1|TRBJ2-5|.|.
CSVTGEGGETQYF
TGCAGCGTCACCGGGGAGGGGGGAGAGACCCAGTACTTC